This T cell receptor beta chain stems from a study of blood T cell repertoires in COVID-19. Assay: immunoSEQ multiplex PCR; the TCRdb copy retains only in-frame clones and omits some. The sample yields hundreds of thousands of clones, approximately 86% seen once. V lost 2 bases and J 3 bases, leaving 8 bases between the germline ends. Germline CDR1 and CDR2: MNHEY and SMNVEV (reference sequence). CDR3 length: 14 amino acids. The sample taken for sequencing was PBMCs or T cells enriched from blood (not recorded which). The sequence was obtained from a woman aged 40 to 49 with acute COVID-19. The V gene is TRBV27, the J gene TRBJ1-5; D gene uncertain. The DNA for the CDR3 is TGTGCCAGCAGTTTAACCGGGGACAATCAGCCCCAGCATTTT. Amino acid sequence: CASSLTGDNQPQHF.